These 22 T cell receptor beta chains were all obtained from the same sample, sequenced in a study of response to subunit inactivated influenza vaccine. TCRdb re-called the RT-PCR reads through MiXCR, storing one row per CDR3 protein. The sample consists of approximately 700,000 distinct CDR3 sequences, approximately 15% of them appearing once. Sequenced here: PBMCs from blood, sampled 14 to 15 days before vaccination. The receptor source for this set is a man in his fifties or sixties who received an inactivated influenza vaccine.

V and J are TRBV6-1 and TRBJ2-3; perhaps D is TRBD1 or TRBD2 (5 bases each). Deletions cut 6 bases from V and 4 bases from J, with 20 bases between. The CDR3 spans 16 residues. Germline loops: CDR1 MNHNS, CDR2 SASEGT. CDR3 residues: CASSHGGVMGADTQYF. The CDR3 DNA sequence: TGTGCCAGCAGCCACGGCGGCGTGATGGGGGCAGATACGCAGTATTTT.

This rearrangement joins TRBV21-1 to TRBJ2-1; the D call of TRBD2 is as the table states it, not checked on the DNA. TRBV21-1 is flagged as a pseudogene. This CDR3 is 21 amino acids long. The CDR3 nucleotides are TGTGCCAGCAGCAAAGAGCACCTAGCGGGAGTCCCCCCCCTCTCCTACAATGAGCAGTTCTTC. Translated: CASSKEHLAGVPPLSYNEQFF.

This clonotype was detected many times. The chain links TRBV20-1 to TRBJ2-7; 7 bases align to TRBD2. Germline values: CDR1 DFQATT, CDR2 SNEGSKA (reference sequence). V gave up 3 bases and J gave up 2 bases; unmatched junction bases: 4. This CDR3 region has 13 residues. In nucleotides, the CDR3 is TGCAGTGCTAGGGGGGACTACCCCTACGAGCAGTACTTC. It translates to CSARGDYPYEQYF.

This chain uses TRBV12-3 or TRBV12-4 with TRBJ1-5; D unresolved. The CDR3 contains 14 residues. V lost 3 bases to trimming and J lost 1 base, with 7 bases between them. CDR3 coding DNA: TGTGCCAGCAGTTTTAGGCCCAGCAATCAGCCCCAGCATTTT. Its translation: CASSFRPSNQPQHF.

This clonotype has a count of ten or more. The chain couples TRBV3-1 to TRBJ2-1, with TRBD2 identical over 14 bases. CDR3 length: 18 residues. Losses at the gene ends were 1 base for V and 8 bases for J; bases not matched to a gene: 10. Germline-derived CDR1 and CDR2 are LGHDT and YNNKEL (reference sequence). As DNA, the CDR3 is TGTGCCAGCAGCCAAGGGGGCCTCGGGACTAGCGGGAGTGATGAGCAGTTCTTC. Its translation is CASSQGGLGTSGSDEQFF.

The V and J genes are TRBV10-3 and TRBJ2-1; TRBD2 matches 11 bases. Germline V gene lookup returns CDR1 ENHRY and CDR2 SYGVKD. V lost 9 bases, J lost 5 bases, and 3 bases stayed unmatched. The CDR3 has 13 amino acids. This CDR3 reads CAITSGSDNEQFF. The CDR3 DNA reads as TGTGCCATTACTAGCGGGAGTGACAATGAGCAGTTCTTC.

The CDR3 nucleotides are TGCGCCAGCAGCAAGGACACTTCCTACGAGCAGTACTTC. The encoded protein is CASSKDTSYEQYF. The V and J genes are TRBV4-3 and TRBJ2-7, with D perhaps TRBD1 (5 bases). The germline V and J ends were trimmed by 5 bases and 1 base, with 9 bases remaining between them. Germline CDR1 and CDR2: LGHNA and YSLEER. CDR3 length equals 13 residues.

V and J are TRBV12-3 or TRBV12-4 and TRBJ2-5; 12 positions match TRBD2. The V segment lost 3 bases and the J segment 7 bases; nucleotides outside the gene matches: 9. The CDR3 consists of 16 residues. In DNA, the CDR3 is TGTGCCAGCAGTTTGCGGCTAGCGGGGGGGCAGGGGACCCAGTACTTC. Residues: CASSLRLAGGQGTQYF.

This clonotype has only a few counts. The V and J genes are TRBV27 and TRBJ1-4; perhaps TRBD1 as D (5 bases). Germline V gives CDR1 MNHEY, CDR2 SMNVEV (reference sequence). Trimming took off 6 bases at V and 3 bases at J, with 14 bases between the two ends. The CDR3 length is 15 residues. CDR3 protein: CASRPGPNPNEKLFF. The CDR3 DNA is TGTGCCAGCAGACCGGGACCCAACCCTAATGAAAAACTGTTTTTT.

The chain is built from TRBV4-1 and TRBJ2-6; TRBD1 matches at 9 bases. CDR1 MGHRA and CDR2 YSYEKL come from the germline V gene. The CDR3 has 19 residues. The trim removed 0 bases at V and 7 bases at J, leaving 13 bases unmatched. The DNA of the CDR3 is TGCGCCAGCAGCCAAGATTCGGGACAGGGAGTACGGGTTGCCAACGTCCTGACTTTC. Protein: CASSQDSGQGVRVANVLTF.

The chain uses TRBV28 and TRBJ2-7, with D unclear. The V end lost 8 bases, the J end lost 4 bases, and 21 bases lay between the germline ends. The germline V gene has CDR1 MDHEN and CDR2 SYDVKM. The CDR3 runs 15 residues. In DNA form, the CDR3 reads TGTGCCAGCGGTGGTGATGGGTCGTTTTTATACGAGCAGTACTTC. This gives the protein CASGGDGSFLYEQYF.

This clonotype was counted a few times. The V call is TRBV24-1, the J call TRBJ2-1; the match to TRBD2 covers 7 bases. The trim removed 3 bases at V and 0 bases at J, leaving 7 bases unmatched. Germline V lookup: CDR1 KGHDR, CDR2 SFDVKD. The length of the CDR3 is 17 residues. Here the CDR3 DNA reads TGTGCCACCAGTGATGGCCTGGGGGGGGGCTCCTACAATGAGCAGTTCTTC. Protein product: CATSDGLGGGSYNEQFF.

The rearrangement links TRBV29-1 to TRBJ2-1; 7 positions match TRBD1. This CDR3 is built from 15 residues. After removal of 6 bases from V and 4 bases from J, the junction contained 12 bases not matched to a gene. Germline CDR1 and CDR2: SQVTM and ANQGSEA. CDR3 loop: CSVQARTGSYNEQFF. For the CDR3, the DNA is TGCAGCGTCCAGGCTCGGACAGGCTCTTACAATGAGCAGTTCTTC.

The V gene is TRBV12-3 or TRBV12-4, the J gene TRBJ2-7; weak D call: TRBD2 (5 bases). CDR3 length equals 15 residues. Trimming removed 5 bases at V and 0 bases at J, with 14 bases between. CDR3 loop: CASSPRGESSYEQYF. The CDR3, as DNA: TGTGCCAGCAGTCCCCGGGGAGAGAGCTCCTACGAGCAGTACTTC.

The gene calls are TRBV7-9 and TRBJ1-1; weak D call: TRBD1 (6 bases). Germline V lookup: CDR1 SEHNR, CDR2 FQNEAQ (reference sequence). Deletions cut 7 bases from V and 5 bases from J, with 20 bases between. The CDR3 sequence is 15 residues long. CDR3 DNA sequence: TGTGCCAGCACTAAGGATCCCGACAGGAGAACTGAAGCTTTCTTT. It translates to CASTKDPDRRTEAFF.

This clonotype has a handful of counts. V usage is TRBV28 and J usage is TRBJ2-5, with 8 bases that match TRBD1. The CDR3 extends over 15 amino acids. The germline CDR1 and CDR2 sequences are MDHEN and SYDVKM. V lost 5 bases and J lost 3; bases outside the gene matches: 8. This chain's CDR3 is CASSARGPTKETQYF. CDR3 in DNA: TGTGCCAGCAGTGCCAGGGGGCCGACAAAAGAGACCCAGTACTTC.

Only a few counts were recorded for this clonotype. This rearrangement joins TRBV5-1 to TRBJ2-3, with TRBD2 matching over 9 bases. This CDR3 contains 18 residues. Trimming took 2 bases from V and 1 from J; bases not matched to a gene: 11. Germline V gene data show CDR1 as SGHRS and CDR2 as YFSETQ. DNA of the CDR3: TGCGCCAGCAGCTTAAAGGGGACTAGCAGTTGGGGCACAGATACGCAGTATTTT. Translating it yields CASSLKGTSSWGTDTQYF.

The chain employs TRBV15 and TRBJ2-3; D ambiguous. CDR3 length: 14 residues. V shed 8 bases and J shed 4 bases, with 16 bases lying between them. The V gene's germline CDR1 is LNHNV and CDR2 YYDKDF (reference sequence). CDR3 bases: TGTGCCACCCAGCTGGCCCTGATTGCAGATACGCAGTATTTT. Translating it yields CATQLALIADTQYF.

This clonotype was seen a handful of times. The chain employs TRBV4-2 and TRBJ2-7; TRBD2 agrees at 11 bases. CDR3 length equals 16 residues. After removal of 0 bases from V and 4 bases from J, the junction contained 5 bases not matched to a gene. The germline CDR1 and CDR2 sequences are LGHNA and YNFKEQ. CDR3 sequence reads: CASSQEASGGTYEQYF. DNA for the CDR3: TGTGCCAGCAGCCAAGAGGCTAGCGGGGGGACTTACGAGCAGTACTTC.

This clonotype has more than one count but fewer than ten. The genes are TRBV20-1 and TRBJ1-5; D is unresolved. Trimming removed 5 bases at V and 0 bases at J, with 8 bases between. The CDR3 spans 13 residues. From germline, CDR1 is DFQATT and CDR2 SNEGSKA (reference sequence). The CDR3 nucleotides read TGCAGTGCTTTTGCGAATAGCAATCAGCCCCAGCATTTT. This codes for CSAFANSNQPQHF.

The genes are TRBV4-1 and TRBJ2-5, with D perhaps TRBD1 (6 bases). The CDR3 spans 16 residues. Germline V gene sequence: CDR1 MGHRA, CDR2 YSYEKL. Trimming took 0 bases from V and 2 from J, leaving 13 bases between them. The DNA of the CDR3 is TGCGCCAGCAGCCAAGAAGGAACCGGACAGCAAGAGACCCAGTACTTC. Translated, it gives CASSQEGTGQQETQYF.

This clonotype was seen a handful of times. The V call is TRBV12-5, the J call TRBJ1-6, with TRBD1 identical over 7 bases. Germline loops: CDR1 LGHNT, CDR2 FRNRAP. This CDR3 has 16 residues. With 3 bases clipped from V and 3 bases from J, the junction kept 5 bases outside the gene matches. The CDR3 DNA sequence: TGTGCTAGTGGTTTCCATCGGACAGGCTATAATTCACCCCTCCACTTT. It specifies CASGFHRTGYNSPLHF.